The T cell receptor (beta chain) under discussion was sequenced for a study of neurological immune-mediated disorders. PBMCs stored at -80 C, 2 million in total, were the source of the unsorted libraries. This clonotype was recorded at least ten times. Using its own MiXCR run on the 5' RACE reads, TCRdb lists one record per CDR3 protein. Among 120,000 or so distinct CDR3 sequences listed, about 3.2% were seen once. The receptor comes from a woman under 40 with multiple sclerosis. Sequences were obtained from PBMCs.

Here the CDR3 DNA reads TGTGCCAGCAGCTCGGGACAGGGGGCCGCCTACACTGAAGCTTTCTTT. As protein: CASSSGQGAAYTEAFF. The chain uses TRBV11-2 and TRBJ1-1; TRBD1 matches at 12 bases. This CDR3 is 16 amino acids long. CDR1 is SGHAT, CDR2 FQNNGV, per germline. V was clipped by 4 bases and J by 3 bases; unmatched bases: 6.